This T cell receptor beta chain came from a study of T cell repertoires in cytomegalovirus infection. Trimming took 5 bases from V and 9 from J, leaving 17 bases between them. The CDR3 runs to 14 residues. Germline CDR1 SGHTA, CDR2 FQGNSA. This clonotype was found a few times. The antigen is unknown. TCRdb re-called the reads through MiXCR, storing one row per CDR3 protein. This sample carries about 270,000 distinct CDR3 sequences, roughly 21% of them seen once, and the ten largest clones take about 20%. The chain links TRBV7-2 to TRBJ2-1; tentatively, D is TRBD2 (5 bases). Specimen: cultured PBMCs, collected from culture after CMV antigen stimulation. The clonotype was recovered from a human donor in good health (CMV status not recorded). Some clones in this sample may be carry-over from other donors' samples. The CDR3 loop reads CASSPRAGSSEQFF. The CDR3, as DNA: TGTGCCAGCAGCCCACGCGCGGGTTCGAGTGAGCAGTTCTTC.